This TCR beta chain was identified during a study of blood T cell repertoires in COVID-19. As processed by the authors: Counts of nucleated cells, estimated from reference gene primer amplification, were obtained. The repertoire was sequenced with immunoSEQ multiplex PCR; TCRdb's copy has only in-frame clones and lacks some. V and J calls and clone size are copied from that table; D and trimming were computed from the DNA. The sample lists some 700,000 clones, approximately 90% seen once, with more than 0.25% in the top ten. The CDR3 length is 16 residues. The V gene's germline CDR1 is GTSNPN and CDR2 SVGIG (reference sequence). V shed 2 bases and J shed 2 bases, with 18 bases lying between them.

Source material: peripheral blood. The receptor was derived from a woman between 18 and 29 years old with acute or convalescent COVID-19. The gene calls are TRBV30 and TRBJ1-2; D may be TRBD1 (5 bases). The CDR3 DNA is TGTGCCTGGAGTATTCTAGGAGGGGTCCTCAACTATGGCTACACCTTC. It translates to CAWSILGGVLNYGYTF.